The clone carrying this T cell receptor (beta chain) was observed a handful of times. Its cognate antigen is unknown. Produced via immunoSEQ multiplex PCR; TCRdb's table is partial and in-frame only. The sample comprises about 9,800 clones, approximately 89% of which are singletons, and 2.3% rests with the top ten. The CDR3 is made up of 16 amino acids. Germline lookup yields CDR1 MNHNY and CDR2 SVGAGI (reference sequence). Unmatched junction bases numbered 10, after V lost 2 bases and J lost 10 bases. The sample is drawn from a study of graft-versus-host responses after intestinal transplantation. Whole-study results and caveats: Elevated graft-versus-host to host-versus-graft clonal ratios in allografts were recorded for patients with graft-donor T cell macrochimerism.

This receptor was identified in a human patient who received an intestinal transplant, so some T cells may come from the graft donor. Sample: PBMCs, taken around 47 days after intestinal transplant. The chain joins TRBV6-6 to TRBJ1-6; 8 nucleotides align to TRBD1. In DNA form, the CDR3 reads TGTGCCAGCAGTTACCGGGTCAGGGGGCGAGAATCACCCCTCCACTTT. Its translation: CASSYRVRGRESPLHF.